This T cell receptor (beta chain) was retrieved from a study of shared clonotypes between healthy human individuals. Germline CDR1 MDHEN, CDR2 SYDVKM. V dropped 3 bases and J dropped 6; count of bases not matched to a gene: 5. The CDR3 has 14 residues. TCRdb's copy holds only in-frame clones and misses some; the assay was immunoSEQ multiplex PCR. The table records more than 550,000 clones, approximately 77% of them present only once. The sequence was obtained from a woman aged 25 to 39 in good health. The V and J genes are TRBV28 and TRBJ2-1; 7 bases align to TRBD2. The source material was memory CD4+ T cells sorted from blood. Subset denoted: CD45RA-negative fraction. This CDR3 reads CASSLGEGLNEQFF. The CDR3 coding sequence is TGTGCCAGCAGTTTGGGGGAGGGCCTCAATGAGCAGTTCTTC.